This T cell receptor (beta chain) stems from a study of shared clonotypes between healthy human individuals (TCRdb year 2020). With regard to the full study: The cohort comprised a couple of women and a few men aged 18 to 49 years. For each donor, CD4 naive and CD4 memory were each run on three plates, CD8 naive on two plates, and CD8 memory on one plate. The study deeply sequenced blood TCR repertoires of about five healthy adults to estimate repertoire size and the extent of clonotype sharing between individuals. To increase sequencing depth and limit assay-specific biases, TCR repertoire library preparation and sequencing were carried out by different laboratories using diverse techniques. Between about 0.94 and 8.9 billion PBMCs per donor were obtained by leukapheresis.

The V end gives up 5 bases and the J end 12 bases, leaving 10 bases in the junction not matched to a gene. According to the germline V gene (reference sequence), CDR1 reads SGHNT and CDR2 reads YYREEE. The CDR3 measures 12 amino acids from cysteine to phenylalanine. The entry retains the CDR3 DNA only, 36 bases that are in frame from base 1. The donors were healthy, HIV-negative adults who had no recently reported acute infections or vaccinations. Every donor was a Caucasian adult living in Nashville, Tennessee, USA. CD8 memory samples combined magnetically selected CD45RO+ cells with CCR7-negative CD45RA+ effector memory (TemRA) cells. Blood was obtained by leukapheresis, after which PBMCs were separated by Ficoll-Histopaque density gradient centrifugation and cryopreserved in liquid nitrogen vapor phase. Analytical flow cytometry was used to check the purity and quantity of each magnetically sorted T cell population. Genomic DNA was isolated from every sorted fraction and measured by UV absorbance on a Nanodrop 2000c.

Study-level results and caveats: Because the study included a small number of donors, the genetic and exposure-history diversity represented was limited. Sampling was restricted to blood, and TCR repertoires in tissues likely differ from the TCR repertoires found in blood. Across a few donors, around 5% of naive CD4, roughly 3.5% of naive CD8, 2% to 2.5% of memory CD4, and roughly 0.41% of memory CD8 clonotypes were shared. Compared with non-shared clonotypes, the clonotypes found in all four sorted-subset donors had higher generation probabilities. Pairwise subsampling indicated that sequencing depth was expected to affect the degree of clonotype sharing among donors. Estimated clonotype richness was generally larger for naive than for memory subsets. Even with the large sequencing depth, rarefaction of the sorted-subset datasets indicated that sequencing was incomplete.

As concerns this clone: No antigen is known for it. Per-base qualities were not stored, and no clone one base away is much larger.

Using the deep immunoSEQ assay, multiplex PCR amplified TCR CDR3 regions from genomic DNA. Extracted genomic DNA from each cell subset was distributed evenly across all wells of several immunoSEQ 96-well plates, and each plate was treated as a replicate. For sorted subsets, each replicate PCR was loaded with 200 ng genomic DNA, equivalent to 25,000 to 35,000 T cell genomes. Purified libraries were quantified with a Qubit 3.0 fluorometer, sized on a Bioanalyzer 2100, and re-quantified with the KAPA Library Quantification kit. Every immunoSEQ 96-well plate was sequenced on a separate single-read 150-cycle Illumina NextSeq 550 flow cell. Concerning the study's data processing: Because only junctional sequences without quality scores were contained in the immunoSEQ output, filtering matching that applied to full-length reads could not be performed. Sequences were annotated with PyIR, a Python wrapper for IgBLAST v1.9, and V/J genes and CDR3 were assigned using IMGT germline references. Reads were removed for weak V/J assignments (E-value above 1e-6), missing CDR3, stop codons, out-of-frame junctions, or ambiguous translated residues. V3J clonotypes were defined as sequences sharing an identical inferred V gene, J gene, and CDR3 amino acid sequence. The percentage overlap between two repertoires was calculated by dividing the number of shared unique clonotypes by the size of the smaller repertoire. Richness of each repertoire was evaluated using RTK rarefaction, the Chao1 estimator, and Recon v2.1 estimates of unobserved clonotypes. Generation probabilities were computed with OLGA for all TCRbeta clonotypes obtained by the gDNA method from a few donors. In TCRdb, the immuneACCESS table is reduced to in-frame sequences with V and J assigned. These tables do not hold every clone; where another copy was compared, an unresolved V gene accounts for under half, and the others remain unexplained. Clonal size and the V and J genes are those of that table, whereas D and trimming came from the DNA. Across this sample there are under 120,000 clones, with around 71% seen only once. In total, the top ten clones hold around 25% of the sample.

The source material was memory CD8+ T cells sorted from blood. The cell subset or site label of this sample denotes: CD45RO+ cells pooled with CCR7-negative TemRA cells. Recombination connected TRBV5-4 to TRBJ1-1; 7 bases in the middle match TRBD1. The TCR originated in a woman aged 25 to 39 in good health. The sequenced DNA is TGTGCCAGCAGTCGGGACAGTAGCTTATCTTTCTTT. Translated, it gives CASSRDSSLSFF.